These T cell receptor beta chains were read from a single sample in a study of siplizumab effects on memory and regulatory T cells. These receptors have no known antigen. The table came from immunoSEQ multiplex PCR; TCRdb's copy has only in-frame clones and leaves some out. Here the sample spans roughly 9,900 clones, around 40% being singletons. Input material: CFSE-low (dividing) CD4+ T cells sorted from an allogeneic mixed lymphocyte reaction. The receptors were sampled from a human donor in good health; the cells came from an allogeneic mixed lymphocyte reaction. Each CDR3 is given with its conserved first and last residue. Fields, in order: D gene, V gene, J gene, CDR3 length, CDR3 protein. A D gene is named only where the DNA matches it firmly.

.,TRBV6-1,TRBJ2-3,14,CASEKIRSIFSQYF
TRBD2,TRBV9,TRBJ2-5,14,CASSLAGNQETQYF
TRBD1,TRBV19,TRBJ1-1,18,CASSIGIGWTGGNTEAFF
.,TRBV7-6,TRBJ1-1,13,CASSLTRHQEAFF
TRBD1,TRBV18,TRBJ1-2,15,CASSPPDRGLYGYTF
.,TRBV28,TRBJ1-1,10,CASSRYEAFF
TRBD2,TRBV5-1,TRBJ2-3,17,CASRLLLAGGRTDTQYF
TRBD1,TRBV30,TRBJ2-4,14,CAWSRDRERNIQYF
.,TRBV6-5,TRBJ2-7,12,CASTSGRNEQYF
TRBD2,TRBV4-2,TRBJ2-3,15,CASSQAQREGDTQYF
TRBD2,TRBV10-3,TRBJ2-5,14,CAISERVAGETQYF
TRBD1,TRBV5-4,TRBJ1-2,13,CASSLGTGYGYTF
TRBD2,TRBV19,TRBJ2-1,16,CASKRSGEGPYNEQFF
.,TRBV5-1,TRBJ2-7,13,CASSLGSSYEQYF
TRBD1,TRBV6-1,TRBJ1-1,14,CASSVKGQGVEAFF
.,TRBV10-3,TRBJ2-6,17,CAISEGGLTSGANVLTF
.,TRBV27,TRBJ1-5,14,CASSFDLYNQPQHF
.,TRBV5-1,TRBJ2-6,15,CASSLTAAGANVLTF
TRBD1,TRBV7-2,TRBJ1-5,14,CASSLVGQGQPQHF
.,TRBV7-9,TRBJ1-2,14,CASSQDRANYGYTF
.,TRBV5-6,TRBJ1-5,14,CASSLGILDQPQHF
TRBD2,TRBV5-1,TRBJ2-7,15,CASTQLAGAFYEQYF
.,TRBV30,TRBJ2-7,13,CAWRVQGRYEQYF
.,TRBV4-1,TRBJ1-2,15,CASSEISGQYYGYTF
TRBD2,TRBV6-1,TRBJ2-7,15,CASSAASGTSYEQYF
.,TRBV18,TRBJ1-2,12,CASSPPQGLYTF
TRBD2,TRBV12-5,TRBJ2-3,17,CASGLGLAGASGDTQYF
TRBD1,TRBV7-6,TRBJ1-5,16,CASSLDGQVSNQPQHF
.,TRBV12-5,TRBJ2-1,16,CASGDRTIPSYNEQFF
TRBD2,TRBV7-3,TRBJ2-1,15,CASSLNLAGLDEQFF
.,TRBV9,TRBJ1-6,13,CASSVGTARPLHF
.,TRBV5-1,TRBJ2-1,14,CASSLAAAYNEQFF
.,TRBV7-9,TRBJ1-1,15,CASSLGGMVNTEAFF
TRBD2,TRBV6-4,TRBJ2-2,14,CASSVAGDTGELFF
.,TRBV7-6,TRBJ2-7,13,CASSSRVDYEQYF
TRBD1,TRBV29-1,TRBJ2-7,12,CSGWAGTGEQYF
.,TRBV7-2,TRBJ2-5,14,CASSLLLVQETQYF
.,TRBV5-1,TRBJ2-1,12,CASSLVGSEQFF
TRBD2,TRBV11-3,TRBJ2-3,13,CASTLAVTDTQYF
.,TRBV5-1,TRBJ2-5,13,CASSLNMAKTQYF
TRBD1,TRBV2,TRBJ1-6,14,CASSRDRFNSPLHF
TRBD2,TRBV5-1,TRBJ2-2,15,CASSLVAGGTGELFF
TRBD1,TRBV4-1,TRBJ1-5,14,CASSQAGGRQPQHF
.,TRBV7-8,TRBJ2-3,16,CASSLDWGYGTDTQYF
.,TRBV29-1,TRBJ2-1,13,CSAGTAAYNEQFF
.,TRBV7-8,TRBJ1-2,13,CASRPNWDYGYTF
TRBD1,TRBV5-1,TRBJ2-1,15,CASSLVKGQGSEQFF
TRBD1,TRBV23-1,TRBJ1-5,20,CASSQKVRQGRVYSNQPQHF
.,TRBV29-1,TRBJ2-7,13,CSVVGGSGYEQYF
.,TRBV6-6,TRBJ2-1,13,CASSFGRGQKQFF
.,TRBV7-2,TRBJ1-4,15,CASRYQTGSPEKLFF
.,TRBV29-1,TRBJ1-1,12,CSVEDRRGWAFF
.,TRBV5-1,TRBJ2-7,14,CASSLALAGGEQYF
TRBD2,TRBV18,TRBJ2-1,19,CASSRTTSGRAWWGNEQFF
TRBD2,TRBV19,TRBJ2-1,16,CASSAQAGGLYNEQFF
.,TRBV30,TRBJ2-3,11,CAWSYQDTQYF
TRBD1,TRBV30,TRBJ1-2,15,CAWSDGTGGIYGYTF
.,TRBV11-2,TRBJ2-5,11,CASRIGETQYF
TRBD1,TRBV7-9,TRBJ2-7,14,CASSRTGGSYEQYF
.,TRBV7-9,TRBJ1-2,14,CASSLGQGSYGYTF